This record covers a single T cell receptor beta chain. Antigen unknown. The data derive from a study of CD8+ T cells in alopecia areata. Study summary: Treated patients received oral tofacitinib, 5 to 10 mg twice daily.

Treatment meaning: oral pan-JAK inhibitor, 5-10 mg twice daily. Separation by sorting yielded CD4+ and CD8+ T cells from PBMCs. Study-level points and caveats: Tofacitinib significantly reduced both scalp clonality and expanded CD8+ clones among the top 100.

This CDR3 has 18 residues. The V gene lost 5 bases and the J gene lost 6 bases, with 28 bases spanning the gap. The germline CDR1 and CDR2 sequences are SGHVS and FNYEAQ. Extracted RNA was reverse transcribed into cDNA, the sequencing template. TCRdb's copy holds only in-frame clones and misses some; the assay was immunoSEQ multiplex PCR. Of around 270,000 clones listed, 58% are singletons. The chain carries TRBV7-6 and TRBJ1-2, with D perhaps TRBD1 (5 bases). This sequence was found in a human donor with alopecia areata. The sequenced sample was CD4+ T cells sorted from blood, obtained at week 24, from a patient treated with tofacitinib. CDR3 nucleotide sequence: TGTGCCAGCAGCCCCCCAGCCGAGGCAGGGAGGGCTTCAAATGGCTACACCTTC. The encoded protein is CASSPPAEAGRASNGYTF.